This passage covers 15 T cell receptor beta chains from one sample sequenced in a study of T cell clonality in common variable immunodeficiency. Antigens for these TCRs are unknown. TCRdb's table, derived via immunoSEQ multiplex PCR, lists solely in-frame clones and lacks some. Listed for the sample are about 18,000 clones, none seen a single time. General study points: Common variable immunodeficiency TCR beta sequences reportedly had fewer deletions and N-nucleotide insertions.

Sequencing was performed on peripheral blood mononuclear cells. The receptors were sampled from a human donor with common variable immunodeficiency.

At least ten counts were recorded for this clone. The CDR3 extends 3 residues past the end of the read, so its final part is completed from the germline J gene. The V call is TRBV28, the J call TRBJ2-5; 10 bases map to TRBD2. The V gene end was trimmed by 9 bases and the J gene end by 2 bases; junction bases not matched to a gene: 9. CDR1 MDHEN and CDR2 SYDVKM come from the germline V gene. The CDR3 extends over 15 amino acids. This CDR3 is CASTPSGRTQETQYF. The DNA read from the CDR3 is TGTGCCAGTACCCCTAGCGGGAGAACTCAAGAGACC.

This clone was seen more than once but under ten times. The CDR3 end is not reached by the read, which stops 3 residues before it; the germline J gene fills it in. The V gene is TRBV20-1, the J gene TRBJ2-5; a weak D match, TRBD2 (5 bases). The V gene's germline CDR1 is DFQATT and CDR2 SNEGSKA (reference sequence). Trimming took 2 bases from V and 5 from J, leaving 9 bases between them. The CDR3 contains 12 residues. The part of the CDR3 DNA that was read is TGCAGTGCTAGACGTAGCGCGGAGACC. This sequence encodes CSARRSAET. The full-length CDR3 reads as CSARRSAETQYF.

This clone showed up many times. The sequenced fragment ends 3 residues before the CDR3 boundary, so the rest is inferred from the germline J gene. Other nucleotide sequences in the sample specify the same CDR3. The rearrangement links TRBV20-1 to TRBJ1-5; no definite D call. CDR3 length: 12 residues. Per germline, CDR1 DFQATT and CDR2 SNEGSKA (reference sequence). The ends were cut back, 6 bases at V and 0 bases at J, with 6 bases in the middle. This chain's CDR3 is CSAPGSNQPQHF. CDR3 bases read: TGCAGTGCCCCGGGTAGCAATCAGCCC.

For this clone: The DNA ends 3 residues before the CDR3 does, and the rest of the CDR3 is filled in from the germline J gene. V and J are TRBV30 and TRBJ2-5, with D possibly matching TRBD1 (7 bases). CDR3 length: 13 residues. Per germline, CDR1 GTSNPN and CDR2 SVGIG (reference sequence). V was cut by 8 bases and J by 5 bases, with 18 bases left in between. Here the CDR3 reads CAGGGVAGETQYF. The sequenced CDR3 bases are TGTGCCGGAGGGGGCGTTGCTGGGGAGACC.

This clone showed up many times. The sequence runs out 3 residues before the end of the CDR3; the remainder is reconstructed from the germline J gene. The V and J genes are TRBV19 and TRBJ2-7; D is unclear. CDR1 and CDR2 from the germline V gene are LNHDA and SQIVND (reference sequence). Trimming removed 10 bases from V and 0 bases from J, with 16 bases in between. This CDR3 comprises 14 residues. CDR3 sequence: CATREASSSYEQYF. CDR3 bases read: TGTGCCACCCGTGAGGCATCCTCCTCCTACGAG.

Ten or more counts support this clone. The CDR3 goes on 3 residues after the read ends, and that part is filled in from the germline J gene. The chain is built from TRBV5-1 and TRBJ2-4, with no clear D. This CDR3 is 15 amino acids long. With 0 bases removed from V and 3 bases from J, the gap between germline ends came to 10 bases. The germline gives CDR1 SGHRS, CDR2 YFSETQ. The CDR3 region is CASSLGATGKNIQYF. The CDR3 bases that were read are TGCGCCAGCAGCTTGGGTGCGACGGGCAAAAACATT.

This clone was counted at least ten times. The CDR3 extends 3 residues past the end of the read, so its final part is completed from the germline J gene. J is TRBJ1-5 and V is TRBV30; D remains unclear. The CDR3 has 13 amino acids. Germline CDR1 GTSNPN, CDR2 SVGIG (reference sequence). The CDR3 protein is CAWSEARTTPQHF. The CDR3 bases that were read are TGTGCCTGGAGTGAGGCCCGGACTACTCCC.

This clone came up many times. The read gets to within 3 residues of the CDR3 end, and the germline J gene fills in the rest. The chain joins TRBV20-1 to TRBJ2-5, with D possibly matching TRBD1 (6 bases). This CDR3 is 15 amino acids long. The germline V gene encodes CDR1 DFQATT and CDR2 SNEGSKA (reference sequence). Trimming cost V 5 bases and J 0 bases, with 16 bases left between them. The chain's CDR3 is CSAPDLGQNQETQYF. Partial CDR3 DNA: TGCAGTGCTCCAGATCTAGGACAGAACCAAGAGACC.

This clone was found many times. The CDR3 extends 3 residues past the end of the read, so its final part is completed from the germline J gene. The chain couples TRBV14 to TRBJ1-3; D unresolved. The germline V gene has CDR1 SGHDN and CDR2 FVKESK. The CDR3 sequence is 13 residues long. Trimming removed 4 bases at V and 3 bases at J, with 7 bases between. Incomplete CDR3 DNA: TGTGCCAGCAGCCTCTCGGGTGGAAACACC. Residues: CASSLSGGNT. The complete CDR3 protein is CASSLSGGNTIYF.

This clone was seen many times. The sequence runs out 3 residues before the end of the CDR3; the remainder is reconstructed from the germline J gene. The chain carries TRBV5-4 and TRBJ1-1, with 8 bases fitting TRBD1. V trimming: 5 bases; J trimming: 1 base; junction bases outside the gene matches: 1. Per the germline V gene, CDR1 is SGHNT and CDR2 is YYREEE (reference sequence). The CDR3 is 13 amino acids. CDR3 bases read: TGTGCCAGCAGGGGACAGGCGAACACTGAA. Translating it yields CASRGQANTE. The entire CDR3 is CASRGQANTEAFF. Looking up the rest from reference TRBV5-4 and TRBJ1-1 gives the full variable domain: ETGVTQSPTHLIKTRGQQVTLRCSSQSGHNTVSWYQQALGQGPQFIFQYYREEENGRGNFPPRFSGLQFPNYSSELNVNALELDDSALYLCASRGQANTEAFFGQGTRLTVV.

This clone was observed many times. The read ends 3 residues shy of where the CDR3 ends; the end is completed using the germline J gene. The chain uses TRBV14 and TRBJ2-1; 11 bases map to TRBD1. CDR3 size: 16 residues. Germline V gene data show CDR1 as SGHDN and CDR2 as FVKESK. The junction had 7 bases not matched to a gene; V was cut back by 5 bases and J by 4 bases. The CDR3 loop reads CASSIPGTGGYNEQFF. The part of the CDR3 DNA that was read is TGTGCCAGCAGCATTCCCGGGACAGGGGGGTACAATGAG.

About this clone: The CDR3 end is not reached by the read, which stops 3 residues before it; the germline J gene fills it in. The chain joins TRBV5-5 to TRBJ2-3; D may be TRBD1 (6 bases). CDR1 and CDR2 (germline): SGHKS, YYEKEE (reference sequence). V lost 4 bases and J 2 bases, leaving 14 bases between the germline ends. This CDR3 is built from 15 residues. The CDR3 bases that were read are TGTGCCAGCAGCCCCAGGGGCGTCCACACAGATACG. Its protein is CASSPRGVHTDT. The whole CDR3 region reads CASSPRGVHTDTQYF.

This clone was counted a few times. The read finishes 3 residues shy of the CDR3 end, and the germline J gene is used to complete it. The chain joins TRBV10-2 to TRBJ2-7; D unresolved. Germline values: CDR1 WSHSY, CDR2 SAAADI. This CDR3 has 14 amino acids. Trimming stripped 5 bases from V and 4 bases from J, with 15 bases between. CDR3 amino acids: CASSLDSVLYEQYF. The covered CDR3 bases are TGCGCCAGCAGTCTCGACTCTGTTCTATACGAG.

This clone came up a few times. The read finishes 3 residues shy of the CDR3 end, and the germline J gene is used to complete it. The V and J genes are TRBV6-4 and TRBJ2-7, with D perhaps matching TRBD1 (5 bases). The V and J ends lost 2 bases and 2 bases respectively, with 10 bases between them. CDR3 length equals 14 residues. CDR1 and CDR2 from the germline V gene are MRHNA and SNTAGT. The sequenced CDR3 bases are TGTGCCAGCAGTGACGGGCAGGGCGCCTACGAG. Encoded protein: CASSDGQGAYE. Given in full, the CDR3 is CASSDGQGAYEQYF.

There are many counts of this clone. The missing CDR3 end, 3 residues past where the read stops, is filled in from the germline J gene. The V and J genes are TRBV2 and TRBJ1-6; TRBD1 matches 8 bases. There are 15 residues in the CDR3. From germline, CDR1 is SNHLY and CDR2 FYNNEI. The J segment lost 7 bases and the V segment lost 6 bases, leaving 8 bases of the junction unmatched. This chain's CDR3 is CASSPTGTGNSPLHF. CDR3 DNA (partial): TGTGCCAGCAGCCCCACCGGGACAGGAAATTCACCC.